This is a list of T cell receptor beta chains from one sample in a study of PD-1 blockade in classical Hodgkin lymphoma. The repertoire was sequenced with immunoSEQ multiplex PCR; TCRdb's copy has only in-frame clones and lacks some. The sample has approximately 84,000 clones; around 86% are singletons. Source: peripheral blood mononuclear cells (PBMCs), taken at baseline. These TCRs come from a human donor with classical Hodgkin lymphoma. Each CDR3 is given with its conserved first and last residue. The D gene is left open where the match is weak. Expanded clones are given a class, and other clones once, few, many or no size at all.

j_gene | d_gene | v_gene | abundance | CDR3aa | CDR3nt
TRBJ2-3 | . | TRBV10-3 | . | CAISEATVTARTDTQYF | TGTGCCATCAGTGAGGCGACAGTAACCGCCCGCACAGATACGCAGTATTTT
TRBJ2-3 | TRBD2 | TRBV5-1 | . | CASSLERDTDTQYF | TGCGCCAGCAGCTTGGAGCGGGACACAGATACGCAGTATTTT
TRBJ2-7 | . | TRBV6-5 | . | CASSPALDGSYEQYF | TGTGCCAGCAGCCCCGCTCTTGATGGCTCCTACGAGCAGTACTTC
TRBJ2-1 | . | TRBV28 | . | CASSLGGTSSYNEQFF | TGTGCCAGCAGTTTAGGGGGGACGAGCTCCTACAATGAGCAGTTCTTC
TRBJ1-1 | . | TRBV6-6 | . | CASSWAEGRNTEAFF | TGTGCCAGCAGTTGGGCCGAGGGGCGGAACACTGAAGCTTTCTTT
TRBJ2-7 | . | TRBV2 | . | CASRWTYEQYF | TGTGCCAGCAGGTGGACCTACGAGCAGTACTTC
TRBJ2-2 | TRBD1 | TRBV18 | . | CASSPGQGRTGELFF | TGTGCCAGCTCACCCGGACAGGGAAGGACCGGGGAGCTGTTTTTT
TRBJ2-7 | . | TRBV6-1 | . | CASSVLADSYEQYF | TGTGCCAGCAGTGTCCTCGCGGACTCCTACGAGCAGTACTTC
TRBJ2-3 | . | TRBV5-1 | . | CASSPPQSTDTQYF | TGCGCCAGCAGCCCACCACAGAGCACAGATACGCAGTATTTT
TRBJ1-1 | TRBD1 | TRBV6-1 | . | CASTDRVAFF | TGTGCCAGCACCGACAGGGTGGCTTTCTTT
TRBJ1-3 | . | TRBV7-8 | . | CASSFQYPTVGNTIYF | TGTGCCAGCAGCTTCCAGTACCCGACAGTCGGAAACACCATATATTTT
TRBJ2-7 | . | TRBV6-5 | . | CASSYSISTGAYEQYF | TGTGCCAGCAGTTACTCGATATCGACCGGGGCCTACGAGCAGTACTTC
TRBJ2-1 | . | TRBV7-2 | once | CASSLHSGGNEQFF | TGTGCCAGCAGCTTACATTCAGGAGGCAATGAGCAGTTCTTC
TRBJ2-1 | . | TRBV2 | . | CASKPGQGYNEQFF | TGTGCCAGCAAACCGGGACAAGGCTACAATGAGCAGTTCTTC
TRBJ2-7 | TRBD2 | TRBV4-1 | . | CASSQIGLAKYEQYF | TGCGCCAGCAGCCAAATCGGACTAGCTAAGTACGAGCAGTACTTC
TRBJ1-2 | . | TRBV19 | . | CASSIGPKDGYTF | TGTGCCAGTAGTATAGGCCCGAAGGATGGCTACACCTTC
TRBJ2-1 | TRBD2 | TRBV7-8 | . | CASSLAQLAGDNEQFF | TGTGCCAGCAGCTTAGCGCAGCTAGCGGGAGACAATGAGCAGTTCTTC
TRBJ2-1 | . | TRBV10-1 | once | CASSDRTTFGGNEQFF | TGCGCCAGCAGTGATAGGACAACCTTTGGAGGCAATGAGCAGTTCTTC
TRBJ2-1 | . | TRBV21-1 | . | CASTLPLNEQFF | TGTGCCAGCACCCTACCCCTAAATGAGCAGTTCTTC
TRBJ1-1 | TRBD1 | TRBV30 | . | CAWSAPWEGATEAFF | TGTGCCTGGAGTGCTCCTTGGGAGGGGGCCACTGAAGCTTTCTTT
TRBJ2-7 | . | TRBV27 | . | CASSFARPPPLEQYF | TGTGCCAGCAGTTTTGCCAGGCCTCCCCCCCTCGAGCAGTACTTC
TRBJ2-7 | . | TRBV9 | . | CASSDRDGSYEQYF | TGTGCCAGCAGCGACCGGGACGGCTCCTACGAGCAGTACTTC
TRBJ2-7 | . | TRBV20-1 | . | CSARETGEQYF | TGCAGTGCTAGAGAGACTGGGGAGCAGTACTTC
TRBJ1-5 | . | TRBV4-3 | . | CASSQEVGSHQPQHF | TGCGCCAGCAGCCAAGAGGTTGGATCCCATCAGCCCCAGCATTTT
TRBJ2-1 | TRBD2 | TRBV25-1 | . | CASTGGGGLAENEQFF | TGTGCCAGCACTGGCGGGGGGGGACTAGCCGAAAATGAGCAGTTCTTC
TRBJ1-1 | TRBD1 | TRBV27 | . | CASSFPDRAEENTEAFF | TGTGCCAGCAGTTTTCCGGACAGGGCAGAGGAGAACACTGAAGCTTTCTTT
TRBJ2-2 | . | TRBV7-2 | . | CASSRNGELFF | TGTGCCAGCAGCCGGAACGGGGAGCTGTTTTTT
TRBJ1-1 | . | TRBV2 | . | CASCLQGFGNTEAFF | TGTGCCAGCTGTTTACAGGGTTTTGGGAACACTGAAGCTTTCTTT